Listed here is a single T cell receptor beta chain. Its antigen remains unknown. Despite likely unrecorded immune exposures, the donors were nominally healthy at the time of sampling. These data are taken from a study of cytomegalovirus exposure and HLA in healthy donors. Primers: 60 Vbeta forward and 13 Jbeta reverse. In the original processing: In a later analysis, the count reached 74 million or so unique TCR beta chains, with 9 million to 11 million shared. TCRdb keeps only in-frame clones here, not all; method: immunoSEQ multiplex PCR. V, J and clone size reflect that table, while D and trimming were determined from the DNA. Found here are under 200,000 clones, over 65% of them singletons; the top ten hold 2% to 3%. Study findings and constraints: Clonal expansion, a later analysis showed, was greater in HLA-associated TCR beta chains than in equally common others.

Per the germline V gene, CDR1 is SEHNR and CDR2 is FQNEAQ (reference sequence). This CDR3 region has 13 residues. Sequencing used PBMCs. The clonotype originates from a woman aged 45-59 years in good health and CMV-seropositive. The chain has TRBV7-9 and TRBJ2-3, with 7 nucleotides matching TRBD1. The CDR3 DNA follows: TGTTCCACTACAGGGGCCAGCACAGATACGCAGTATTTT. Translating it yields CSTTGASTDTQYF. The full variable domain, with the rest looked up from reference TRBV7-9 and TRBJ2-3, is DTGVSQNPRHKITKRGQNVTFRCDPISEHNRLYWYRQTLGQGPEFLTYFQNEAQLEKSRLLSDRFSAERPKGSFSTLEIQRTEQGDSAMYLCSTTGASTDTQYFGPGTRLTVL.